This T cell receptor (beta chain) comes out of a study of technical replicates of blood from a few donors. Assay: immunoSEQ multiplex PCR; the TCRdb copy retains only in-frame clones and omits some. Of more than 90,000 clones in the sample, approximately 96% were seen once. Sequenced: T cells isolated from PBMCs. This clonotype was obtained from a human donor in good health.

DNA of the CDR3: TGTGCCAGCAGCCGGGGAACCTACGGGTCACGCCAAGAAGCTTTCTTT. Translation: CASSRGTYGSRQEAFF. The chain combines TRBV7-2 with TRBJ1-1; D uncertain. With 5 bases removed from V and 8 bases from J, the gap between germline ends came to 24 bases. This CDR3 is built from 16 residues. In germline, CDR1 is SGHTA, CDR2 FQGNSA.